The 5 T cell receptor beta chains listed next were all sequenced from one sample in a study of a mutant IDH1 vaccine in newly diagnosed glioma. Generated by immunoSEQ multiplex PCR, the TCRdb table keeps only in-frame clones and is missing some. The sample contains about 66,000 clones, 80% to 90% of which appear only once. Time point noted: baseline, week 1 (first vaccination visit). The treatment here: pre-vaccination baseline after standard-of-care therapy. Sequenced material: PBMCs, taken from a glioma patient treated with radiotherapy, temozolomide or both. The receptors come from a man aged 25-40 years with glioma.

The chain joins TRBV2 to TRBJ2-4, with D tentatively TRBD1 (6 bases). Trimming pared 6 bases from V and 1 base from J, leaving 13 bases between. CDR1 SNHLY and CDR2 FYNNEI come from the germline V gene. The CDR3 consists of 15 residues. The CDR3 DNA sequence: TGTGCCAGCAGGCAGGGGATCTGGGCCAAAAACATTCAGTACTTC. Its translation is CASRQGIWAKNIQYF.

The CDR3 reads CASRPRGAYEQYF. For the CDR3, the DNA is TGTGCCAGTAGGCCCCGGGGGGCCTACGAGCAGTACTTC. The gene calls are TRBV19 and TRBJ2-7; 7 nucleotides align to TRBD2. The trim removed 6 bases at V and 2 bases at J, leaving 4 bases unmatched. The CDR3 is 13 residues long. Per germline, CDR1 LNHDA and CDR2 SQIVND (reference sequence). Filled out from reference TRBV19 and TRBJ2-7, the complete variable domain reads DGGITQSPKYLFRKEGQNVTLSCEQNLNHDAMYWYRQDPGQGLRLIYYSQIVNDFQKGDIAEGYSVSREKKESFPLTVTSAQKNPTAFYLCASRPRGAYEQYFGPGTRLTVT.

The chain combines TRBV5-4 with TRBJ2-3; the D gene is possibly TRBD2 (5 bases). This CDR3 region has 15 residues. V shed 2 bases and J shed 3 bases, with 13 bases lying between them. Germline lookup yields CDR1 SGHNT and CDR2 YYREEE (reference sequence). CDR3 in DNA: TGTGCCAGCAGCTTTTTGCCGGGGAGAACAGATACGCAGTATTTT. Protein product: CASSFLPGRTDTQYF.

This chain connects TRBV7-9 to TRBJ1-1, with 10 positions matching TRBD1. The CDR3 consists of 15 residues. V dropped 6 bases and J dropped 4; count of bases not matched to a gene: 8. Germline loops: CDR1 SEHNR, CDR2 FQNEAQ (reference sequence). The CDR3 coding sequence is TGTGCCAGCAGACGTCCCGGGACAGGGGTCACTGAAGCTTTCTTT. Translated, it gives CASRRPGTGVTEAFF.

The V and J genes are TRBV5-1 and TRBJ2-1; D tentatively fits TRBD1 or TRBD2 (5 bases each). CDR1 is SGHRS and CDR2 is YFSETQ in the germline V gene. V shed 7 bases and J shed 7 bases, with 12 bases lying between them. The CDR3 extends over 12 amino acids. This CDR3 is CASGWGGNEQFF. Written as DNA, the CDR3 is TGCGCCAGCGGCTGGGGCGGGAATGAGCAGTTCTTC.